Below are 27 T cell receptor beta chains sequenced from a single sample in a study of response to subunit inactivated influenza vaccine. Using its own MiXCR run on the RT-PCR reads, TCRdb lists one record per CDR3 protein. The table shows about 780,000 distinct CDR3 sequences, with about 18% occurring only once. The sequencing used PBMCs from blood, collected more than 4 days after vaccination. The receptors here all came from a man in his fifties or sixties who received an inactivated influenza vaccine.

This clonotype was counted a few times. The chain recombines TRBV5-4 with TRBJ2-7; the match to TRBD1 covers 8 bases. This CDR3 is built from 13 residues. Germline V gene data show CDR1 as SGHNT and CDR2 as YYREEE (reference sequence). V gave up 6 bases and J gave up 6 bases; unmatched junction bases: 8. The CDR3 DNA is TGTGCCAGCAAGGGTACCACAGGGGGCGAGCAGTACTTC. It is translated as CASKGTTGGEQYF.

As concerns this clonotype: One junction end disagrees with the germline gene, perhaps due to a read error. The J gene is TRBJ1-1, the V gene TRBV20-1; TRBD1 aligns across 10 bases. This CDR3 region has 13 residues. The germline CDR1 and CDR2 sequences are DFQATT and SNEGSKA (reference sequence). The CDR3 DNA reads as TGCAGTGCCAGAGTGACAGGGGGCGCGGTAGCTTTCTTT. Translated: CSARVTGGAVAFF.

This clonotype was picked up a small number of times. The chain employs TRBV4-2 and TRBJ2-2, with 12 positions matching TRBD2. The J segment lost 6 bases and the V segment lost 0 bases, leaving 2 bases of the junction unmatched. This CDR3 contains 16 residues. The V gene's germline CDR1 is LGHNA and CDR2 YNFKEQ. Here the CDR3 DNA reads TGTGCCAGCAGCCAAGATACTAGCGGGGGGTCCGGGGAGCTGTTTTTT. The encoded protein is CASSQDTSGGSGELFF.

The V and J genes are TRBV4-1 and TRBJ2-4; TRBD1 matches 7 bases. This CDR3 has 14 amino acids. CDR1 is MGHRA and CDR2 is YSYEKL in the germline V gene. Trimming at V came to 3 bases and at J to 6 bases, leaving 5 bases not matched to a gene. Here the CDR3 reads CASSQGQMLNIQYF. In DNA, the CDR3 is TGCGCCAGCAGCCAGGGACAGATGTTAAACATTCAGTACTTC.

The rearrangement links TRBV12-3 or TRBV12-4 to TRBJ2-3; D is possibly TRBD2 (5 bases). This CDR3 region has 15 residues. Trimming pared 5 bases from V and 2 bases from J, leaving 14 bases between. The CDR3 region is CASSPGLSHTDTQYF. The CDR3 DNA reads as TGTGCCAGCAGTCCCGGACTGAGCCACACAGATACGCAGTATTTT.

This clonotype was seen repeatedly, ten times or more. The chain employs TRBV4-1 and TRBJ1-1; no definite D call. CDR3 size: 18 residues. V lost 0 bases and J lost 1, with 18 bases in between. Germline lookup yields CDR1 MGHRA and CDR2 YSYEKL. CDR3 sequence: CASSQDQAILGRNTEAFF. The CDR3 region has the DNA TGCGCCAGCAGCCAAGATCAGGCCATTTTGGGCAGGAACACTGAAGCTTTCTTT.

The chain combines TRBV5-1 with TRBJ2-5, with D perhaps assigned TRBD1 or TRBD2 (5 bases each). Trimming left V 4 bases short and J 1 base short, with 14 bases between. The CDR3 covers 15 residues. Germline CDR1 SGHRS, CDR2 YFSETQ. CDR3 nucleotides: TGCGCCAGCAGCACCGCCGGGACCACCCAAGAGACCCAGTACTTC. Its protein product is CASSTAGTTQETQYF. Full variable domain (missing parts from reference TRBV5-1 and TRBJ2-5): KAGVTQTPRYLIKTRGQQVTLSCSPISGHRSVSWYQQTPGQGLQFLFEYFSETQRNKGNFPGRFSGRQFSNSRSEMNVSTLELGDSALYLCASSTAGTTQETQYFGPGTRLLVL.

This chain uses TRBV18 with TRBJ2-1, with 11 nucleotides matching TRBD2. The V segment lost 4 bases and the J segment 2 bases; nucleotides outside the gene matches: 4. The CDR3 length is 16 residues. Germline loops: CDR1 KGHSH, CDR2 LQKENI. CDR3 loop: CASSQYSGGAYNEQFF. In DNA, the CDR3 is TGTGCCAGCTCACAGTATAGCGGGGGGGCCTACAATGAGCAGTTCTTC.

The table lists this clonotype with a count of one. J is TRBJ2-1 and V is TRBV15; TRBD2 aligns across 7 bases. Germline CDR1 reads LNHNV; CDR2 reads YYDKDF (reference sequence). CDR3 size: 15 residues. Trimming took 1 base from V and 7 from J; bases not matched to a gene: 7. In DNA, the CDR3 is TGTGCCACCAGCAGAGGGTCTAGCGGTATTAATGAGCAGTTCTTC. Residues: CATSRGSSGINEQFF.

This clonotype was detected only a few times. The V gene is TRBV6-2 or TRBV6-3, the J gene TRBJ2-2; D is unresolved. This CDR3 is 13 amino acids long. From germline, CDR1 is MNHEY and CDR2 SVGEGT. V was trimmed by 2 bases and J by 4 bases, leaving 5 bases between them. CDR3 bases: TGTGCCAGCAGTTACGCCATCACCGGGGAGCTGTTTTTT. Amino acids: CASSYAITGELFF.

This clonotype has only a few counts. CDR3 coding DNA: TGCAGTGCTCAGGACAGCAATGGAAACACCATATATTTT. Translated: CSAQDSNGNTIYF. The genes are TRBV20-1 and TRBJ1-3, with D perhaps matching TRBD1 (6 bases). Per germline, CDR1 DFQATT and CDR2 SNEGSKA (reference sequence). This CDR3 region has 13 residues. Trimming stripped 5 bases from V and 3 bases from J, with 11 bases between.

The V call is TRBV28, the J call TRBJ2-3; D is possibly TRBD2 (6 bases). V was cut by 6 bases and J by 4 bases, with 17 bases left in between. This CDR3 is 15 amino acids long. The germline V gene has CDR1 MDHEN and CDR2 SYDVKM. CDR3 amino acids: CASSVGDWAADTQYF. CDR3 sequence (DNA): TGTGCCAGCAGCGTGGGGGACTGGGCCGCAGATACGCAGTATTTT.

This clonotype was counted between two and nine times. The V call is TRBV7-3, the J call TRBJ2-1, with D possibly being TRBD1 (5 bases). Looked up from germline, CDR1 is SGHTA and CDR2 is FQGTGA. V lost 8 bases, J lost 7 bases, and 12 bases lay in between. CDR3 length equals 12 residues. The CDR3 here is CASAAGRNEQFF. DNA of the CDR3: TGTGCCAGCGCGGCAGGGCGTAATGAGCAGTTCTTC. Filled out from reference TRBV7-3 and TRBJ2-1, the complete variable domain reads GAGVSQTPSNKVTEKGKYVELRCDPISGHTALYWYRQSLGQGPEFLIYFQGTGAADDSGLPNDRFFAVRPEGSVSTLKIQRTERGDSAVYLCASAAGRNEQFFGPGTRLTVL.

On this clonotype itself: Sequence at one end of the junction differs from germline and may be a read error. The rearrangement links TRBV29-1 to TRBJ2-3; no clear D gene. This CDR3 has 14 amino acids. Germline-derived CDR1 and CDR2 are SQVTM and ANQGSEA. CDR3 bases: TGCAGCGTGGAAGATCACGGAGGCACAGATACGCAGTATTTT. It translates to CSVEDHGGTDTQYF.

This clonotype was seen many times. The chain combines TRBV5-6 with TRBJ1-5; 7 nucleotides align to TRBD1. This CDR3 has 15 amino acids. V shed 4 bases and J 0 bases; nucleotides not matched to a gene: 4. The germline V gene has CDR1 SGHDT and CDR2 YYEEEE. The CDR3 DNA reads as TGTGCCAGCAGCCAACAGGGGAATAGCAATCAGCCCCAGCATTTT. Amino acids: CASSQQGNSNQPQHF.

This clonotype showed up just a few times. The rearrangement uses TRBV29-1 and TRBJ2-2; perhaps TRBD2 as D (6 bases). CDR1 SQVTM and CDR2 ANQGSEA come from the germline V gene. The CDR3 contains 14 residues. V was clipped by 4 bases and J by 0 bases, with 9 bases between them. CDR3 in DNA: TGCAGCGTTGGCGGGGCGCCGAACACCGGGGAGCTGTTTTTT. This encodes CSVGGAPNTGELFF.

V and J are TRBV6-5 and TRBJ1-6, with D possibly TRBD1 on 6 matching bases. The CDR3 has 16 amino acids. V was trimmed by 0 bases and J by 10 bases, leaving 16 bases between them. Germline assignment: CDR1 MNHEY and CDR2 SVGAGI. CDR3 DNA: TGTGCCAGCAGTTACTCCGGGGGACAAGCTGCCTCACCCCTCCACTTT. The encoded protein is CASSYSGGQAASPLHF.

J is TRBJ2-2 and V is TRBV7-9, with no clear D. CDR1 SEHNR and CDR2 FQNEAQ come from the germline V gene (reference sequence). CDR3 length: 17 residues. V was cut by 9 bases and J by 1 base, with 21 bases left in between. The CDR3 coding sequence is TGTGCCAGTGTCCCTCGATACGCTACGCTGAACACCGGGGAGCTGTTTTTT. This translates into CASVPRYATLNTGELFF.

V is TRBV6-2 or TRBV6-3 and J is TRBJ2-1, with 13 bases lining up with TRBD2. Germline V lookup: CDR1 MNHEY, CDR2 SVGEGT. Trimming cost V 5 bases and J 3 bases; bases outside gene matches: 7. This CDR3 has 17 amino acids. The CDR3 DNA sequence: TGTGCCAGCAGTGGACTAGCGGGAGTCGCACACTACAATGAGCAGTTCTTC. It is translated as CASSGLAGVAHYNEQFF.

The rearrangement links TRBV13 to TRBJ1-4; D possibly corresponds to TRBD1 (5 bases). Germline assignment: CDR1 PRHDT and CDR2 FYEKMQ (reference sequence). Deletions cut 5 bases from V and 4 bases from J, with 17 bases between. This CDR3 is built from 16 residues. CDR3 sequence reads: CASSTRDVSINEKLFF. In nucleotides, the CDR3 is TGTGCCAGCAGCACGAGGGACGTATCAATTAATGAAAAACTGTTTTTT. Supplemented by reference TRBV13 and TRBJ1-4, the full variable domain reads AAGVIQSPRHLIKEKRETATLKCYPIPRHDTVYWYQQGPGQDPQFLISFYEKMQSDKGSIPDRFSAQQFSDYHSELNMSSLELGDSALYFCASSTRDVSINEKLFFGSGTQLSVL.

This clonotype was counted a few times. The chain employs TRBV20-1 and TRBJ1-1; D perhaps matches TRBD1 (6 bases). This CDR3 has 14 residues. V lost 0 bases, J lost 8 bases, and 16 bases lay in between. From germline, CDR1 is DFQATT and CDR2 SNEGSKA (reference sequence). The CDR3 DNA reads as TGCAGTGCTAGAGATCAGAGGGGGTCATACGAAGCTTTCTTT. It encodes CSARDQRGSYEAFF.

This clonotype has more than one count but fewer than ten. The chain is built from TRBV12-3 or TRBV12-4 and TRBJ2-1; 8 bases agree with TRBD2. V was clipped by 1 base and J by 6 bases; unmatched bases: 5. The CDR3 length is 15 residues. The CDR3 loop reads CASSLGSGVVNEQFF. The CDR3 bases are TGTGCCAGCAGTTTAGGTAGCGGGGTAGTCAATGAGCAGTTCTTC.

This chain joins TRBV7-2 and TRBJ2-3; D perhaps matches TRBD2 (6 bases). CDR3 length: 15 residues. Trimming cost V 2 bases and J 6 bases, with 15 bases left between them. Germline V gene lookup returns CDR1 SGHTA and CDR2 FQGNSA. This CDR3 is CASSLQIQTRDTQYF. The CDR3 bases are TGTGCCAGCAGCTTACAAATCCAGACTAGGGATACGCAGTATTTT.

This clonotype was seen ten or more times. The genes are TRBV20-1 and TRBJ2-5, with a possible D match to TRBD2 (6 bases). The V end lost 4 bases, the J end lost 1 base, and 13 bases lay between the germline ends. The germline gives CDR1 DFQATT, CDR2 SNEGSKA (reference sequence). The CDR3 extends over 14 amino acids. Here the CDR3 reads CSANLAPIQETQYF. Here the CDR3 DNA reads TGCAGTGCTAACCTAGCGCCAATCCAAGAGACCCAGTACTTC.

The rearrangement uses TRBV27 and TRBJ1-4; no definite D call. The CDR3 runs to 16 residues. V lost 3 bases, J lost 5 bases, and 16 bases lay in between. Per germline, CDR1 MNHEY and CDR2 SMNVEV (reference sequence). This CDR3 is CASSFRPGGPNEKLFF. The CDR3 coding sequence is TGTGCCAGCAGTTTCCGCCCGGGCGGGCCCAATGAAAAACTGTTTTTT.

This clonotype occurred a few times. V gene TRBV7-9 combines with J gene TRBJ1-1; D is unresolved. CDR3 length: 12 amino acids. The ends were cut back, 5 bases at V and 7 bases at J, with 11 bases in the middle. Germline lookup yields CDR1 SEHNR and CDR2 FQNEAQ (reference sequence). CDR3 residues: CASSTVGYEAFF. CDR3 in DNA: TGTGCCAGCAGCACCGTGGGGTATGAAGCTTTCTTT.

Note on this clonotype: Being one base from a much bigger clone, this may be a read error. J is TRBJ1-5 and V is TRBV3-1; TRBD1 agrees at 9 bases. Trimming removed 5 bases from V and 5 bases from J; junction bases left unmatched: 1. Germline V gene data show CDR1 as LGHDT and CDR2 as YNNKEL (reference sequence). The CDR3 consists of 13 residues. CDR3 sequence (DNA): TGTGCCAGCAGCGGGACAGGGCATCAGCCCCAGCATTTT. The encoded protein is CASSGTGHQPQHF.